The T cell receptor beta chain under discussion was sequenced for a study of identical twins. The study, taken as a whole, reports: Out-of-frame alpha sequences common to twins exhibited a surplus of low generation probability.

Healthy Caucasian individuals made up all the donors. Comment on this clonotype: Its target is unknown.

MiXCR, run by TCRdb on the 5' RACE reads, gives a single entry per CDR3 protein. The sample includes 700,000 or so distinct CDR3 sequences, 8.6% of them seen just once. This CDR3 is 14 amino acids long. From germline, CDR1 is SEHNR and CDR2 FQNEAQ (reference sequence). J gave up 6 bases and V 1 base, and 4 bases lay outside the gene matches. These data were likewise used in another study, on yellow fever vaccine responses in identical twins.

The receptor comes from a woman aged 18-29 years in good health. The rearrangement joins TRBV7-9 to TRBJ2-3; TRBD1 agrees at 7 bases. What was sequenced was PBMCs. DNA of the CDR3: TGTGCCAGCAGCTTAGAGACCAGGGGGGATACGCAGTATTTT. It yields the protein CASSLETRGDTQYF. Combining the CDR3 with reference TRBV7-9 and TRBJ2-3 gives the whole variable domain DTGVSQNPRHKITKRGQNVTFRCDPISEHNRLYWYRQTLGQGPEFLTYFQNEAQLEKSRLLSDRFSAERPKGSFSTLEIQRTEQGDSAMYLCASSLETRGDTQYFGPGTRLTVL.